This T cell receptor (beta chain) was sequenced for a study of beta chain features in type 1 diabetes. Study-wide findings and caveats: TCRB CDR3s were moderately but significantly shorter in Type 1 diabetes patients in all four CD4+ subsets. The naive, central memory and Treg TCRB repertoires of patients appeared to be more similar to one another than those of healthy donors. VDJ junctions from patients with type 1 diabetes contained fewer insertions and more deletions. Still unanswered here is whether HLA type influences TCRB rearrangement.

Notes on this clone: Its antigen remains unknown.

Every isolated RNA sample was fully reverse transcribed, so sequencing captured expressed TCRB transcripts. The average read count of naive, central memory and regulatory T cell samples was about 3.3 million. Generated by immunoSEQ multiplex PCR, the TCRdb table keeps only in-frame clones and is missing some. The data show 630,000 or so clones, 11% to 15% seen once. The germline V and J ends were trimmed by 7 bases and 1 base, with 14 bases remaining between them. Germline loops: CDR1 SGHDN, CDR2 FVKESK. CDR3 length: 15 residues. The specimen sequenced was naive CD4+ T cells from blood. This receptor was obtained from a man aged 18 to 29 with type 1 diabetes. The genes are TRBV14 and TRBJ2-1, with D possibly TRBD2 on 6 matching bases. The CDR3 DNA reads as TGTGCCAGCAACCCCACTAGCAATTCCTACAATGAGCAGTTCTTC. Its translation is CASNPTSNSYNEQFF.